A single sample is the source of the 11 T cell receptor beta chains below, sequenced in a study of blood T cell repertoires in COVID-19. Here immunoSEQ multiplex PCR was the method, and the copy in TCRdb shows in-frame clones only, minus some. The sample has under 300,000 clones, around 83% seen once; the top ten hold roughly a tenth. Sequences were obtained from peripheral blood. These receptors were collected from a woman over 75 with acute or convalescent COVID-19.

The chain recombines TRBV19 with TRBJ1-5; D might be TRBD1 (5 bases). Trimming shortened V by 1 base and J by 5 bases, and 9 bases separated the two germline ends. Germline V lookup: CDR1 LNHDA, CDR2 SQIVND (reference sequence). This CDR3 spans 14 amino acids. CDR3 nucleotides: TGTGCCAGTAGTATAGTAAGGGGTGATCAGCCCCAGCATTTT. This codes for CASSIVRGDQPQHF.

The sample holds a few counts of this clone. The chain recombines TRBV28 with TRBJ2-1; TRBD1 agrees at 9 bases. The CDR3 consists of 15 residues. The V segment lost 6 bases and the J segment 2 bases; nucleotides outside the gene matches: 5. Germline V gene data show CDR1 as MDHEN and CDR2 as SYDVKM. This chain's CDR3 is CASSPGQGTYNEQFF. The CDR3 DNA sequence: TGTGCCAGCAGCCCGGGACAGGGAACCTACAATGAGCAGTTCTTC.

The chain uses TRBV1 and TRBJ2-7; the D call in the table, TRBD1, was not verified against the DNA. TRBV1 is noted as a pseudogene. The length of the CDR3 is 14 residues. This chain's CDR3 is CTSSKDRSSYEQYF. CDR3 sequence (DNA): TGCACCAGCAGTAAGGACAGGAGCTCCTACGAGCAGTACTTC.

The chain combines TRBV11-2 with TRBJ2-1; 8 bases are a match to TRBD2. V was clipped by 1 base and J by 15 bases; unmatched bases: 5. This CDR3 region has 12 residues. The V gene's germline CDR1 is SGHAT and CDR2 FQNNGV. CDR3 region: CASSLGGTSLFF. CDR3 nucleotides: TGTGCCAGCAGCTTAGGTGGGACTAGTCTGTTCTTC.

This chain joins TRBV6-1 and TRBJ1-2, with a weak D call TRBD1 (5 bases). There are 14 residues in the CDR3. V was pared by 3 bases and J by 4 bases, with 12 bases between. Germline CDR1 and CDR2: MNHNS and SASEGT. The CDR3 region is CASSDGGMGYGYTF. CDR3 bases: TGTGCCAGCAGTGACGGGGGGATGGGCTATGGCTACACCTTC.

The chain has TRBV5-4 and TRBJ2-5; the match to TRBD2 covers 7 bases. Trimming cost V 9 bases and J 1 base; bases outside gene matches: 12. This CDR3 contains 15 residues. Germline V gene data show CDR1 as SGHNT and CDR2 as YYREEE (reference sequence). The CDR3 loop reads CATHPRIAGQETQYF. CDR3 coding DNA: TGTGCCACCCATCCCCGTATAGCGGGCCAAGAGACCCAGTACTTC.

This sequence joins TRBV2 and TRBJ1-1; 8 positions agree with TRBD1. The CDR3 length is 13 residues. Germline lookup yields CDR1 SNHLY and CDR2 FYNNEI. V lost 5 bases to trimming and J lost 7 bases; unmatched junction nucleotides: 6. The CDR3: CASSNSGGYEAFF. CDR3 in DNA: TGTGCCAGCAGTAACTCAGGGGGCTATGAAGCTTTCTTT. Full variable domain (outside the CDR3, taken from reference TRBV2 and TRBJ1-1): EPEVTQTPSHQVTQMGQEVILRCVPISNHLYFYWYRQILGQKVEFLVSFYNNEISEKSEIFDDQFSVERPDGSNFTLKIRSTKLEDSAMYFCASSNSGGYEAFFGQGTRLTVV.

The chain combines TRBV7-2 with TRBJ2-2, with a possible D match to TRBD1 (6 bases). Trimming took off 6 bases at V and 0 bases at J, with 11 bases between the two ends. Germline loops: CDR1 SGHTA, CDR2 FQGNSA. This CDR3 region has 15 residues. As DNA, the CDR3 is TGTGCCAGCAGGATGACAGGCCCGAACACCGGGGAGCTGTTTTTT. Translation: CASRMTGPNTGELFF.

The CDR3 DNA is TGTGCCAGCAGCTTAGCACAGAAGGGGGAAGAAAAACTGTTTTTT. Protein product: CASSLAQKGEEKLFF. The V gene is TRBV7-9, the J gene TRBJ1-4, with TRBD1 as a possible D gene (6 bases). This CDR3 comprises 15 residues. Germline V gene lookup returns CDR1 SEHNR and CDR2 FQNEAQ (reference sequence). With 0 bases removed from V and 8 bases from J, the gap between germline ends came to 13 bases.

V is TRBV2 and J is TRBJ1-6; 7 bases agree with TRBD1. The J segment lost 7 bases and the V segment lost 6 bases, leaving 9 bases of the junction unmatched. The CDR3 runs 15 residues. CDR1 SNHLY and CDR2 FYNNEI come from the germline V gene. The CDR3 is CASSVLTGQNSPLHF. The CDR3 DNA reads TGTGCCAGCAGCGTTCTTACGGGACAGAATTCACCCCTCCACTTT.

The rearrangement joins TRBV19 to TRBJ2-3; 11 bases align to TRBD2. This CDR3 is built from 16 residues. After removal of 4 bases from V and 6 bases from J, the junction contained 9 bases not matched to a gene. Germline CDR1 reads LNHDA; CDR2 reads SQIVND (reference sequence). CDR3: CASSTALAGVGDTQYF. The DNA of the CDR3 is TGTGCCAGTAGTACCGCACTAGCGGGGGTAGGGGATACGCAGTATTTT. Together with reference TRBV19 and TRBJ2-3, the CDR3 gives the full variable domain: DGGITQSPKYLFRKEGQNVTLSCEQNLNHDAMYWYRQDPGQGLRLIYYSQIVNDFQKGDIAEGYSVSREKKESFPLTVTSAQKNPTAFYLCASSTALAGVGDTQYFGPGTRLTVL.